This T cell receptor (beta chain) derives from a study of human T cells and chemical hapten exposure. Study in general: Throughout the roughly 22-week study, diphenylcyclopropenone was applied weekly to the patients' scalps. Patients were mainly female, each with alopecia areata, totalis or universalis.

Time point in this sample: patch test 2, 6 weeks after DPC sensitization. Treatment indicated: therapeutic diphenylcyclopropenone sensitization with weekly scalp DPC. Trimming took 0 bases from V and 2 from J, leaving 11 bases between them. This CDR3 comprises 15 residues. Per germline, CDR1 SGHTS and CDR2 YDEGEE. Whole-study results and caveats: There were significantly more large CDR3 similarity clusters among expanded TCRs than among controls.

TCRdb analysed the RACE reads with MiXCR anew, one entry per CDR3 protein. The data contain under 100,000 distinct CDR3 sequences, roughly an eighth of them singletons. This clonotype was detected only a few times. Its cognate antigen is unknown. This material consisted of whole blood, taken in connection with sensitization to the hapten diphenylcyclopropenone (DPC). This sequence joins TRBV5-8 and TRBJ1-1; tentatively, D is TRBD1 (6 bases). This clonotype originated in a woman between 40 and 50 years old with alopecia areata. Some clones in this sample may be carry-over from other donors' samples. The CDR3 DNA reads TGTGCCAGCAGCTTGGATGGACAGTTAAACACTGAAGCTTTCTTT. Residues: CASSLDGQLNTEAFF.